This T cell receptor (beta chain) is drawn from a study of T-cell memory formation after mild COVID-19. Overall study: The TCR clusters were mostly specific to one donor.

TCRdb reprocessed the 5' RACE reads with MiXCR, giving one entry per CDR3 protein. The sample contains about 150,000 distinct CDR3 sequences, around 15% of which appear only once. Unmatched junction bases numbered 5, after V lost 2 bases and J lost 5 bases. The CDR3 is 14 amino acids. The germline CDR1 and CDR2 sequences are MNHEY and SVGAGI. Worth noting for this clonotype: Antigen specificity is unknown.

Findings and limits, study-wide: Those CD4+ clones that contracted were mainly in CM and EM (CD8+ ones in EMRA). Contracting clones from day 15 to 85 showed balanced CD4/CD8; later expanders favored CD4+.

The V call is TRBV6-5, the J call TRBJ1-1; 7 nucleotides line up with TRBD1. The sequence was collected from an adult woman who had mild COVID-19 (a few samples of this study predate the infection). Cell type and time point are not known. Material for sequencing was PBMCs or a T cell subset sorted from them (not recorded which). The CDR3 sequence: CASSYQGGLTEAFF. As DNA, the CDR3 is TGTGCCAGCAGTTACCAGGGGGGCCTGACTGAAGCTTTCTTT.